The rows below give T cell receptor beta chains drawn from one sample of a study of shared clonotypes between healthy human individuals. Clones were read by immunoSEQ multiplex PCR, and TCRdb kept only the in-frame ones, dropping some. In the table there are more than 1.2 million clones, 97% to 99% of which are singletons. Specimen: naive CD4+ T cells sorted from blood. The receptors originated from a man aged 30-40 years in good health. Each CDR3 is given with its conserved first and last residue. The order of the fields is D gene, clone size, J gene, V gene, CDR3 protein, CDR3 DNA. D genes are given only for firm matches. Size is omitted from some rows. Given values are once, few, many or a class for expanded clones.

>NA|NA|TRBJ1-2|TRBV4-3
CASSQVVSYGYTF
TGCGCCAGCAGCCAAGTGGTCAGTTATGGCTACACCTTC
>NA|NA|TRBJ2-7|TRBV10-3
CAISSGNLYEQYF
TGTGCCATCAGCTCCGGGAACCTCTACGAGCAGTACTTC
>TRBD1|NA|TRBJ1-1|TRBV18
CASSPLGPGGNTEAFF
TGTGCCAGCTCACCATTGGGGCCAGGGGGGAACACTGAAGCTTTCTTT
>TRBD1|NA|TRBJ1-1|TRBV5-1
CASSNDRVNTEAFF
TGCGCCAGCAGCAATGACAGGGTTAACACTGAAGCTTTCTTT
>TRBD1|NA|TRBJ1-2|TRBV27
CASSTGGYGYTF
TGTGCCAGCAGTACAGGGGGCTATGGCTACACCTTC
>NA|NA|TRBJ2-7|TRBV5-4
CASSARGAGYEQYF
TGTGCCAGCAGCGCTCGGGGGGCGGGGTACGAGCAGTACTTC
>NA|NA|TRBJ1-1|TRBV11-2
CASSPNTEAFF
TGTGCCAGCAGCCCGAACACTGAAGCTTTCTTT
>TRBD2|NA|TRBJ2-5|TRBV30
CAWSQTDGTSGRAVETQYF
TGTGCCTGGAGTCAAACAGATGGGACTAGCGGGAGGGCGGTGGAGACCCAGTACTTC
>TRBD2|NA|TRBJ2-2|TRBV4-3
CASSQVATGGNGELFF
TGCGCCAGCAGCCAAGTTGCGACGGGAGGGAACGGGGAGCTGTTTTTT
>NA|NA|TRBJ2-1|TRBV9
CASGRDNEQFF
TGTGCCAGCGGGAGAGACAATGAGCAGTTCTTC
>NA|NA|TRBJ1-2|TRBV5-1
CASSNEGNRNGYTF
TGCGCCAGCAGCAATGAGGGGAATAGGAATGGCTACACCTTC
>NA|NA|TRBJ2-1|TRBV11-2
CASRLDLGLPHNEQFF
TGTGCCAGCAGATTAGATTTAGGGCTCCCGCACAATGAGCAGTTCTTC
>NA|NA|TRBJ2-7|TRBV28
CASSLLGVSRMTVGFTYEQYF
TGTGCCAGCAGCCTCTTGGGCGTTAGCCGGATGACGGTTGGATTTACGTACGAGCAGTACTTC
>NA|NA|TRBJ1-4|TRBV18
CASSPELSGEKLFF
TGTGCCAGCTCTCCAGAGTTATCAGGTGAAAAACTGTTTTTT
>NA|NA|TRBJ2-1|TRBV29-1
CSVEEAFRGPKQFF
TGCAGCGTTGAAGAGGCGTTTCGCGGGCCAAAGCAGTTCTTC
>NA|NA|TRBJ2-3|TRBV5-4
CASSLGVGPTDTQYF
TGTGCCAGCAGCTTGGGTGTAGGGCCGACAGATACGCAGTATTTT
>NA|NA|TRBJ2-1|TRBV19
CASSGRGVGEQFF
TGTGCCAGTAGTGGGCGCGGGGTGGGTGAGCAGTTCTTC
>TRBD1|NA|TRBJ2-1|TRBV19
CASSMGQPSSYNEQFF
TGTGCCAGTAGTATGGGACAGCCGAGCTCCTACAATGAGCAGTTCTTC
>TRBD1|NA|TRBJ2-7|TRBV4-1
CASSQVWGQGLYEQYF
TGCGCCAGCAGCCAAGTCTGGGGACAGGGACTCTACGAGCAGTACTTC
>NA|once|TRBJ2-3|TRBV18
CASSQGHAGDEASTDTQYF
TGTGCCAGCTCACAGGGACATGCGGGAGATGAGGCCTCGACAGATACGCAGTATTTT
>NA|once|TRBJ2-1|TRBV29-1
CSGLGWVENEQFF
TGCAGCGGTCTAGGGTGGGTTGAGAATGAGCAGTTCTTC
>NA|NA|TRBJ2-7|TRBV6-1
CASTKLYLYEQYF
TGTGCCAGCACCAAACTTTATCTCTACGAGCAGTACTTC